Included here is one T cell receptor (beta chain) sequence, with context. This clonotype has only a few counts. Its antigen is currently not known. Base qualities are not recorded, but no much larger clone differs from it by a single base. This specimen comes from a study of identical twins (dated by TCRdb to about 2016). Regarding the study in general: To test whether fetal clonotypes persist, the study used deep sequencing on TCR alpha and beta repertoires from monozygotic twins, unrelated adults of various ages, and cord blood. Replicate twin experiments were performed at different times using different library preparation protocols to rule out contamination. What the work shows at the level of the full study, not this receptor alone: In beta out-of-frame sequences, excess twin sharing was weaker, because having fewer shared sequences lowered the signal-to-noise ratio. Fewer insertions were carried by abundant cord blood beta clonotypes; a weaker similar trend was observed in young adult naive repertoires, while no such trend was observed in memory repertoires. Compared with coincidental sharing between unrelated individuals, out-of-frame TCR alpha sequences shared between twins showed an excess of sequences with low generation probability. Zero-insertion analyses could be partly confounded by invariant T cells such as MAIT and iNKT, although diverse VJ usage argued against such confounding for most clonotypes. Because the same donors could not be followed over many years, conclusions were based on cross-sectional statistical analysis. In monozygotic twins, out-of-frame TCR alpha sharing was systematically underestimated by recombination models, although the models agreed with sharing between unrelated individuals.

Library generation was performed with 5' RACE. This sample was sequenced with an Illumina HiSeq 2000. A universal primer binding site was introduced by template switching, and a unique molecular identifier was present in the final cDNA, enabling accurate counting of TCR cDNA molecules. Specific primers in the conserved constant-segment region were used to synthesize first-strand cDNA for the TCR alpha and beta chains. To control for contamination, every cDNA library carried two barcodes: a SMART-Mk sample barcode plus Illumina barcodes. TruSeq adapter sequences along with Illumina sample barcodes were introduced in two successive PCR steps. Sequencing of the TCR alpha and beta cDNA libraries was done on the Illumina HiSeq platform using custom primers. In the paper's pipeline: MiGEC was used to process raw reads and extract unique molecular identifiers, and MiXCR was used to find CDR3 positions. Recombination models were inferred per individual with the repgenHMM and IGoR tools using an EM algorithm. The tcR package in R was used for shared clonotype analysis, with sharing normalized by the product of cloneset sizes. To study raw recombination without the effects of thymic and clonal selection, out-of-frame nonproductive sequences were analyzed. The raw public reads went through TCRdb reprocessing: fastp at Q25, MiXCR clone calling, in-frame beta chains kept. Rows with a matching CDR3 protein are joined into one entry that keeps the most common DNA and genes. Clone size and V and J calls follow TCRdb, not the original study. Across this sample there are hundreds of thousands of distinct CDR3 sequences, with 8.6% seen only once. The ten biggest clones cover 0.75% to 1% of the sample.

V and J are trimmed by 8 bases and 5 bases, and the gene matches miss 11 bases of the junction. CDR1 and CDR2 are drawn from the germline V gene: SNHLY, FYNNEI. There are 14 amino acids in the CDR3, from cysteine to phenylalanine inclusive. Only the CDR3 region is kept as DNA, spanning 42 bases read in frame from base 1. Only healthy Caucasian donors were included. Three pairs of female monozygotic twins, all aged roughly 18 to 29 years, were included in the twin cohort. Peripheral blood mononuclear cells were used as the source from which RNA for TCR libraries was isolated. These data were also filed under a second study, of yellow fever vaccine responses in identical twins. The second study's paper adds: The authors reported that the T cell response to vaccination in identical twins appeared partly convergent and partly personalized. Focusing on identical twins, the study followed the T cell clones that responded to the vaccine, and did so with precision.

Sequenced: PBMCs. The chain links TRBV2 with TRBJ1-1; 7 central nucleotides agree with TRBD1. The receptor was isolated from a woman between 18 and 30 years old in good health. The nucleotide sequence is TGTGCCAGCGAACTAAGAGGGGGCGTTACTGAAGCTTTCTTT. Its protein is CASELRGGVTEAFF.